The 23 T cell receptor beta chains reported below all come from one sample, sequenced in a study of blood T cells in healthy people across ages. For the second PCR, which ran for about 7 to 12 cycles, a sample-barcoded 5' primer and a J-beta primer mix were used. MiXCR, applied by TCRdb to the 5' RACE reads, yields one record per CDR3 protein. The table includes 650,000 or so distinct CDR3 sequences, around 52% detected once. Sequences were obtained from blood. These receptors all come from a woman older than 75 in good health.

The chain uses TRBV2 and TRBJ1-6; 7 positions match TRBD1. This CDR3 is built from 14 residues. V was clipped by 7 bases and J by 4 bases; unmatched bases: 4. Germline CDR1 SNHLY, CDR2 FYNNEI. This CDR3 is CASTRDRYNSPLHF. The CDR3 DNA reads TGTGCCAGCACACGGGACAGATATAATTCACCCCTCCACTTT.

There are many counts of this clonotype. The chain couples TRBV10-3 to TRBJ2-3; weak D call: TRBD1 (5 bases). Trimming stripped 0 bases from V and 0 bases from J, with 7 bases between. Germline V gene lookup returns CDR1 ENHRY and CDR2 SYGVKD. The CDR3 runs to 15 residues. This CDR3 is CAISESQGSTDTQYF. CDR3 bases: TGTGCCATCAGTGAGTCGCAGGGTAGCACAGATACGCAGTATTTT.

The chain is built from TRBV29-1 and TRBJ2-7; the match to TRBD1 covers 9 bases. The CDR3 loop spans 14 amino acids. With V trimmed by 6 bases and J by 7 bases, 13 bases remained unmatched. Germline values: CDR1 SQVTM, CDR2 ANQGSEA. The CDR3 protein is CSVVPGQGGGEQYF. For the CDR3, the DNA is TGCAGCGTCGTACCGGGACAGGGTGGTGGGGAGCAGTACTTC.

Of note for this clonotype: An end of the junction differs from the germline gene, which may be a read error. This rearrangement joins TRBV28 to TRBJ2-3; unclear D gene. This CDR3 region has 11 residues. Germline V gene lookup returns CDR1 MDHEN and CDR2 SYDVKM. CDR3 sequence reads: CAGSFSDTQYF. Here the CDR3 DNA reads TGCGCCGGCAGTTTTTCAGATACGCAGTATTTT.

This chain connects TRBV7-9 to TRBJ2-1; a possible D gene is TRBD1 (6 bases). V lost 4 bases and J 10 bases, leaving 8 bases between the germline ends. This CDR3 is built from 11 residues. CDR1 SEHNR and CDR2 FQNEAQ come from the germline V gene (reference sequence). CDR3 in amino acids: CASSSDREQFF. In DNA form, the CDR3 reads TGTGCCAGCAGCTCCGACAGGGAGCAGTTCTTC. The full variable domain, its missing parts supplied by reference TRBV7-9 and TRBJ2-1, is DTGVSQNPRHKITKRGQNVTFRCDPISEHNRLYWYRQTLGQGPEFLTYFQNEAQLEKSRLLSDRFSAERPKGSFSTLEIQRTEQGDSAMYLCASSSDREQFFGPGTRLTVL.

Note on this clonotype: One base away lies a much larger clone, so this may be a sequencing read error. It is likely a read error, because the conserved phenylalanine at the end of the CDR3 is missing. The chain is built from TRBV28 and TRBJ2-3; 8 positions match TRBD1. CDR1 and CDR2 from the germline V gene are MDHEN and SYDVKM. The CDR3 is 15 amino acids. The V and J ends lost 3 bases and 2 bases, in that order; junction bases with no gene match: 4. DNA of the CDR3: TGTGCCAGCAGTTTGTTGGACAGGGTCACAGATACGCAGTATCTT. It codes for CASSLLDRVTDTQYL.

The rearrangement joins TRBV20-1 to TRBJ1-5; possibly TRBD1 for D (5 bases). Germline lookup yields CDR1 DFQATT and CDR2 SNEGSKA (reference sequence). Trimming pared 3 bases from V and 2 bases from J, leaving 5 bases between. The CDR3 totals 12 residues. CDR3 in DNA: TGCAGTGCTAGGGGGCGCAATCAGCCCCAGCATTTT. This sequence encodes CSARGRNQPQHF.

This chain connects TRBV6-6 to TRBJ1-5; 8 bases are a match to TRBD1. Per the germline V gene, CDR1 is MNHNY and CDR2 is SVGAGI (reference sequence). The CDR3 is 13 residues long. J lost 7 bases, V lost 5 bases, and 4 bases had no gene match. CDR3 residues: CASSQGARQPQHF. The CDR3 nucleotides are TGTGCCAGCAGTCAGGGGGCCAGGCAGCCCCAGCATTTT.

The V and J genes are TRBV2 and TRBJ2-2, with D possibly being TRBD2 (6 bases). V was cut by 4 bases and J by 1 base, with 13 bases left in between. Germline V gene data show CDR1 as SNHLY and CDR2 as FYNNEI. The CDR3 is 16 residues long. Here the CDR3 DNA reads TGTGCCAGCAGTGTCCTAGGACTACTGAACACCGGGGAGCTGTTTTTT. It encodes CASSVLGLLNTGELFF. Combining the CDR3 with reference TRBV2 and TRBJ2-2 gives the whole variable domain EPEVTQTPSHQVTQMGQEVILRCVPISNHLYFYWYRQILGQKVEFLVSFYNNEISEKSEIFDDQFSVERPDGSNFTLKIRSTKLEDSAMYFCASSVLGLLNTGELFFGEGSRLTVL.

The rearrangement joins TRBV29-1 to TRBJ2-5; no definite D call. Per germline, CDR1 SQVTM and CDR2 ANQGSEA. With 4 bases removed from V and 5 bases from J, the gap between germline ends came to 8 bases. The CDR3 totals 11 residues. CDR3 nucleotide sequence: TGCAGCGTTGGGGATTTGGAGACCCAGTACTTC. Protein product: CSVGDLETQYF.

This clonotype was seen only a few times. The V and J genes are TRBV2 and TRBJ1-3; a weak D match, TRBD1 (5 bases). This CDR3 comprises 14 residues. Per germline, CDR1 SNHLY and CDR2 FYNNEI. Trimming removed 6 bases at V and 9 bases at J, with 18 bases between. This CDR3 reads CASRGTVRIPTIYF. CDR3 bases: TGTGCCAGCAGAGGGACGGTTCGAATTCCCACCATATATTTT.

The chain combines TRBV24-1 with TRBJ1-2, with D unclear. With 3 bases removed from V and 8 bases from J, the gap between germline ends came to 9 bases. CDR3 length equals 12 residues. Germline V gene lookup returns CDR1 KGHDR and CDR2 SFDVKD. The CDR3 DNA reads TGTGCCACCAGTGATACCGGGATCGGCTACACCTTC. Amino acids: CATSDTGIGYTF.

The chain uses TRBV27 and TRBJ2-1; D possibly corresponds to TRBD1 (6 bases). Germline V gene data show CDR1 as MNHEY and CDR2 as SMNVEV (reference sequence). Trimming shortened V by 5 bases and J by 8 bases, and 13 bases separated the two germline ends. The CDR3 is 13 residues long. CDR3 in amino acids: CASSVGGVYEQFF. DNA of the CDR3: TGTGCCAGCAGTGTAGGGGGTGTATATGAGCAGTTCTTC.

Worth noting for this clonotype: A much larger clone sits a single nucleotide away, making a read error possible. The rearrangement joins TRBV20-1 to TRBJ2-6; D possibly uses TRBD1 or TRBD2 (5 bases each). The V gene's germline CDR1 is DFQATT and CDR2 SNEGSKA (reference sequence). V lost 5 bases, J lost 0 bases, and 11 bases lay in between. The CDR3 covers 15 residues. The CDR3 sequence is CSAASGSSGANVLTF. Here the CDR3 DNA reads TGCAGTGCTGCCTCAGGGAGCTCTGGGGCCAACGTCCTGACTTTC.

This clonotype occurred a few times. The gene calls are TRBV15 and TRBJ2-1, with 7 bases lining up with TRBD2. The V and J ends lost 5 bases and 5 bases, in that order; junction bases with no gene match: 6. The CDR3 is 14 residues long. CDR1 and CDR2 from the germline V gene are LNHNV and YYDKDF (reference sequence). The CDR3 region has the DNA TGTGCCACCAGCGGTGGGAGGGTGGACAATGAGCAGTTCTTC. Translated, it gives CATSGGRVDNEQFF.

This clonotype was detected only once. CDR3 sequence reads: CASRGAPNTEAFF. In DNA, the CDR3 is TGCGCCAGCAGAGGGGCACCAAACACTGAAGCTTTCTTT. The chain recombines TRBV5-1 with TRBJ1-1; D is possibly TRBD1 (5 bases). The CDR3 length is 13 residues. CDR1 and CDR2 from the germline V gene are SGHRS and YFSETQ. V lost 5 bases and J lost 2, with 10 bases in between.

The J gene is TRBJ2-3, the V gene TRBV3-1; D ambiguous. Between the trimmed V and J ends, which lost 4 bases and 4 bases, there was a span of 12 bases. Germline V gene data show CDR1 as LGHDT and CDR2 as YNNKEL (reference sequence). This CDR3 has 14 residues. CDR3 coding DNA: TGTGCCAGCAGCCCCCCTACCCCACCAGATACGCAGTATTTT. It codes for CASSPPTPPDTQYF.

This clonotype was recorded at least ten times. This chain connects TRBV10-2 to TRBJ2-1, with 11 bases that match TRBD2. Germline V gene data show CDR1 as WSHSY and CDR2 as SAAADI. CDR3 size: 17 residues. Trimming cost V 7 bases and J 9 bases; bases outside gene matches: 17. The CDR3 reads CASKGPGTSGKEGEQFF. The CDR3 DNA follows: TGCGCCAGCAAGGGGCCCGGGACTAGCGGCAAAGAGGGTGAGCAGTTCTTC.

The V call is TRBV5-4, the J call TRBJ1-2, with D perhaps TRBD1 (5 bases). This CDR3 contains 13 residues. V shed 4 bases and J shed 3 bases, with 10 bases lying between them. Germline loops: CDR1 SGHNT, CDR2 YYREEE (reference sequence). For the CDR3, the DNA is TGTGCCAGCAGCAAGGGGACGGACTATGGCTACACCTTC. Amino acids: CASSKGTDYGYTF.

The chain couples TRBV20-1 to TRBJ1-4; D perhaps matches TRBD1 (5 bases). V lost 2 bases and J lost 7, with 20 bases in between. CDR1 and CDR2 from the germline V gene are DFQATT and SNEGSKA (reference sequence). This CDR3 has 16 amino acids. The CDR3 nucleotides read TGCAGTGCTAGAAGGTTGGGGGACGGTGAAGGTGAAAAACTGTTTTTT. Amino acid sequence: CSARRLGDGEGEKLFF.

The chain joins TRBV9 to TRBJ2-1; D tentatively reads TRBD1 or TRBD2 (6 bases each). The CDR3 loop spans 14 amino acids. The germline V and J ends were trimmed by 3 bases and 9 bases, with 16 bases remaining between them. Germline V CDR1 and CDR2: SGDLS, YYNGEE. The DNA of the CDR3 is TGTGCCAGCAGCGGGGGGGCAGGTATTGGTGAGCAGTTCTTC. Amino acids: CASSGGAGIGEQFF.

Note on this clonotype: A much bigger clone sits one base away, suggesting this may be a read error. The chain couples TRBV7-9 to TRBJ2-7; TRBD2 aligns across 10 bases. Germline CDR1 reads SEHNR; CDR2 reads FQNEAQ (reference sequence). The length of the CDR3 is 19 residues. V was pared by 1 base and J by 7 bases, with 19 bases of the junction left unmatched. The CDR3 nucleotides read TGTGCCAGCAGCTTAGTGGAGCGGGAGGGCCCTCTCGTTTACAATGAGCAGTACTTC. This encodes CASSLVEREGPLVYNEQYF. The whole variable domain, remainder taken from reference TRBV7-9 and TRBJ2-7, is DTGVSQNPRHKITKRGQNVTFRCDPISEHNRLYWYRQTLGQGPEFLTYFQNEAQLEKSRLLSDRFSAERPKGSFSTLEIQRTEQGDSAMYLCASSLVEREGPLVYNEQYFGPGTRLTVT.

This chain links TRBV3-1 with TRBJ1-2; D might be TRBD1 (6 bases). The CDR3 totals 16 residues. The V end was cut by 5 bases, the J end by 3 bases, with 19 bases between. Per the germline V gene, CDR1 is LGHDT and CDR2 is YNNKEL (reference sequence). The CDR3 loop is CASSSRVAGVYYGYTF. CDR3 DNA: TGTGCCAGCAGCTCCAGAGTGGCAGGGGTTTACTATGGCTACACCTTC.